The 3 T cell receptor beta chains below were found in one sample sequenced in a study of spatial heterogeneity in lung cancer. TCRdb redid the calling of the 5' RACE reads with MiXCR, one entry per CDR3 protein. Found here are about 11,000 distinct CDR3 sequences, approximately 4% of them singletons; the top ten hold 6.5% to 9.5%. Noted time point: sample taken at primary tumor resection. Without sorting, whole RNA was sequenced from tumor, nontumor lung or frozen PBMC. The input for sequencing was normal lung tissue next to the tumor, taken at surgery. These receptors came from a male donor with early-stage non-small cell lung cancer.

In its sample, this clonotype is medium-sized. This beta chain appears as a stray read in a library generated for alpha chains; its size is not informative. The V call is TRBV4-2, the J call TRBJ2-7; D is perhaps TRBD1 or TRBD2 (5 bases each). This CDR3 region has 17 residues. Germline values: CDR1 LGHNA, CDR2 YNFKEQ. Trimming stripped 0 bases from V and 7 bases from J, with 22 bases between. In DNA form, the CDR3 reads TGTGCCAGCAGCCAAGATACCGCGAGGGGAACTCGTGGGGAGCAGTACTTC. Protein sequence: CASSQDTARGTRGEQYF.

The table lists this clonotype with many counts. Since it is a stray read in a library aimed at alpha chains, this beta chain has a size that is not meaningful. V usage is TRBV4-2 and J usage is TRBJ1-2; D uncertain. The V and J ends lost 0 bases and 3 bases respectively, with 11 bases between them. The CDR3 is 15 residues long. Germline V CDR1 and CDR2: LGHNA, YNFKEQ. The CDR3 bases are TGTGCCAGCAGCCAAGATTCGGCGGCAGACTATGGCTACACCTTC. Translation gives CASSQDSAADYGYTF.

As to this clonotype: This beta chain is an unintended read in a library built for alpha chains; its size means little. The V and J genes are TRBV13 and TRBJ2-3, with TRBD2 matching over 9 bases. With V trimmed by 4 bases and J by 2 bases, 4 bases remained unmatched. Germline CDR1 PRHDT, CDR2 FYEKMQ (reference sequence). The CDR3 extends over 15 amino acids. The CDR3 loop reads CASSSLAGITDTQYF. DNA of the CDR3: TGTGCCAGCAGCTCTCTAGCGGGGATCACAGATACGCAGTATTTT.